One T cell receptor beta chain is described in this entry. The antigen remains undetermined. Per the authors' pipeline: Using the CDR3 differences seen across clinicopathological groups, the authors built a distant-metastasis classifier for papillary thyroid cancer, which was meant to discriminate distant-metastatic patients. TCRdb re-called the PCR reads through MiXCR. TCRdb assigned the V and J calls; the authors' analysis was not used. The sample contains about 24,000 clones, 26% of which appear only once. V lost 7 bases and J 2 bases, leaving 11 bases between the germline ends. CDR1 and CDR2 from the germline V gene are MDHEN and SYDVKM. This CDR3 region has 13 residues. The source of the sample is a study of metastatic and nonmetastatic thyroid tumors. Study information: Repertoires from blood and tumor or nodule tissue of malignant and benign thyroid patients were compared.

Study conclusions and caveats: Malignant tumors reportedly showed significantly higher TCR beta diversity than benign nodules in both blood and tumor.

Until they underwent thyroid surgery, no patient had received any treatment. The rearrangement links TRBV28 to TRBJ2-5; TRBD1 is a possible D gene (7 bases). The specimen was blood. The sequence was collected from a male donor with papillary thyroid cancer or a benign thyroid nodule (not recorded which). Some clones in this sample may be carry-over from other donors' samples. CDR3 in amino acids: CASIPGGQETQYF. CDR3 DNA: TGTGCCAGCATCCCAGGGGGGCAAGAGACCCAGTACTTC.